These T cell receptor beta chains were read from a single sample in a study of T cell changes during pregnancy in multiple sclerosis. Produced via immunoSEQ multiplex PCR; TCRdb's table is partial and in-frame only. The table has about 60,000 clones, about 96% seen once. Sequenced material: CD8+ T cells from peripheral blood mononuclear cells, taken after pregnancy. The source is a female donor with multiple sclerosis, enrolled in a pregnancy study. The CDR3 runs from the conserved cysteine through the conserved F or W. Fields, in order: V gene, J gene, clone size, D gene, CDR3 DNA, CDR3 protein. The D gene is left open where the match is weak. Rows give clone size only sometimes, using once, few, many, or a class for an expanded clone.

v_gene: TRBV27
j_gene: TRBJ1-5
abundance: NA
d_gene: NA
CDR3nt: TGTGCCAGCAGCCCATCTTCCAGGTGGGAGCCCCAGCATTTT
CDR3aa: CASSPSSRWEPQHF

v_gene: TRBV7-9
j_gene: TRBJ1-2
abundance: NA
d_gene: TRBD1
CDR3nt: TGTGCCAGCAGCTTCGCCCCAGGGGGCAACAATGGCTACACCTTC
CDR3aa: CASSFAPGGNNGYTF

v_gene: TRBV9
j_gene: TRBJ1-3
abundance: once
d_gene: NA
CDR3nt: TGTGCCAGCAGCGTAGGATTAGCCTCTGGAAACACCATATATTTT
CDR3aa: CASSVGLASGNTIYF

v_gene: TRBV4-1
j_gene: TRBJ2-5
abundance: NA
d_gene: NA
CDR3nt: TGCGCCAGCAGCCAAGAGGCGGCAGGGGGGGAGACCCAGTACTTC
CDR3aa: CASSQEAAGGETQYF

v_gene: TRBV4-1
j_gene: TRBJ1-5
abundance: NA
d_gene: TRBD1
CDR3nt: TGCGCCAGCAGCCAAGAGACAGGGTCGGCTCAGCCCCAGCATTTT
CDR3aa: CASSQETGSAQPQHF

v_gene: TRBV28
j_gene: TRBJ2-1
abundance: NA
d_gene: NA
CDR3nt: TGTGCCAGCAGTTCGAGGCTTTCGAAGCAGTTCTTC
CDR3aa: CASSSRLSKQFF

v_gene: TRBV9
j_gene: TRBJ1-1
abundance: NA
d_gene: NA
CDR3nt: TGTGCCAGCAGCCCAAGCGCGGGGGGTTATACGAACACTGAAGCTTTCTTT
CDR3aa: CASSPSAGGYTNTEAFF

v_gene: TRBV28
j_gene: TRBJ1-5
abundance: NA
d_gene: NA
CDR3nt: TGTGCCACCGACGACAGGAGTAATCAGCCCCAGCATTTT
CDR3aa: CATDDRSNQPQHF

v_gene: TRBV28
j_gene: TRBJ2-1
abundance: NA
d_gene: NA
CDR3nt: TGTGCCAGCAGTTCCTTTAACTATTTAGGCAATGAGCAGTTCTTC
CDR3aa: CASSSFNYLGNEQFF

v_gene: TRBV4-2
j_gene: TRBJ2-5
abundance: NA
d_gene: TRBD2
CDR3nt: TGTGCCAGCAGCCCCACGGGGGGCCAAGAGACCCAGTACTTC
CDR3aa: CASSPTGGQETQYF

v_gene: TRBV27
j_gene: TRBJ1-6
abundance: NA
d_gene: TRBD1
CDR3nt: TGTGCCAGCAGTCCGCGGGACAGGGGTAATTCACCCCTCCACTTT
CDR3aa: CASSPRDRGNSPLHF

v_gene: TRBV7-2
j_gene: TRBJ2-2
abundance: NA
d_gene: NA
CDR3nt: TGTGCCAGCAGCCCCCTGGAGGGTGGTAGTACCGGGGAGCTGTTTTTT
CDR3aa: CASSPLEGGSTGELFF

v_gene: TRBV9
j_gene: TRBJ2-4
abundance: NA
d_gene: TRBD2
CDR3nt: TGTGCCAGCAGCGGGGGGGGACTAGCGGGCTTGAACATTCAGTACTTC
CDR3aa: CASSGGGLAGLNIQYF

v_gene: TRBV14
j_gene: TRBJ2-7
abundance: NA
d_gene: NA
CDR3nt: TGTGCCAGCGGGGCTAACTCCTACGAGCAGTACTTC
CDR3aa: CASGANSYEQYF

v_gene: TRBV2
j_gene: TRBJ2-1
abundance: NA
d_gene: TRBD2
CDR3nt: TGTGCCATCCCGGGCGGGGAGGGCCGCGATGGGGAGCAGTTCTTC
CDR3aa: CAIPGGEGRDGEQFF

v_gene: TRBV7-9
j_gene: TRBJ2-7
abundance: NA
d_gene: TRBD1
CDR3nt: TGTGCCAGCAGCTTAGGGGGGACAGGGTTCACCTACGAGCAGTACTTC
CDR3aa: CASSLGGTGFTYEQYF

v_gene: TRBV7-9
j_gene: TRBJ2-5
abundance: NA
d_gene: NA
CDR3nt: TGTGCCAGCAGCTTATTGCGGCAGGGGGGAGAGACCCAGTACTTC
CDR3aa: CASSLLRQGGETQYF

v_gene: TRBV19
j_gene: TRBJ2-1
abundance: NA
d_gene: NA
CDR3nt: TGTGCCAGTAGTATCCCCGTAGTCAATGAGCAGTTCTTC
CDR3aa: CASSIPVVNEQFF

v_gene: TRBV6-5
j_gene: TRBJ2-2
abundance: NA
d_gene: TRBD2
CDR3nt: TGTGCCAGCAGTACGGGACTAGCGACCGGGGAGCTGTTTTTT
CDR3aa: CASSTGLATGELFF

v_gene: TRBV28
j_gene: TRBJ2-4
abundance: NA
d_gene: NA
CDR3nt: TGTGCCAGCAGTTTGGTATCGACAGTCTATTTCCAAAACATTCAGTACTTC
CDR3aa: CASSLVSTVYFQNIQYF

v_gene: TRBV10-3
j_gene: TRBJ1-2
abundance: NA
d_gene: TRBD1
CDR3nt: TGTGCCATCAATTCGGGACAGGGGGCGCCCGGCTACACCTTC
CDR3aa: CAINSGQGAPGYTF

v_gene: TRBV13
j_gene: TRBJ2-7
abundance: NA
d_gene: NA
CDR3nt: TGTGCCAGCAGCTTAGGGGGGGCGAGCTCCTACGAGCAGTACTTC
CDR3aa: CASSLGGASSYEQYF

v_gene: TRBV10-3
j_gene: TRBJ2-1
abundance: NA
d_gene: TRBD2
CDR3nt: TGTGCCACCAGTGGACTAGCGGACAATGAGCAGTTCTTC
CDR3aa: CATSGLADNEQFF

v_gene: TRBV7-3
j_gene: TRBJ2-1
abundance: NA
d_gene: TRBD1
CDR3nt: TGTGCCAGCAGCTCCACACTACTCGGACAGGGAAAGTTCTTC
CDR3aa: CASSSTLLGQGKFF

v_gene: TRBV10-3
j_gene: TRBJ2-2
abundance: NA
d_gene: NA
CDR3nt: TGTGCCATCAGTGAGACCGACCATACTAGAGCGAACACCGGGGAGCTGTTTTTT
CDR3aa: CAISETDHTRANTGELFF

v_gene: TRBV5-8
j_gene: TRBJ1-1
abundance: NA
d_gene: NA
CDR3nt: TGTGCCAGCAGCTTTTACGGAGCCGGTGAAGCTTTCTTT
CDR3aa: CASSFYGAGEAFF

v_gene: TRBV14
j_gene: TRBJ2-7
abundance: NA
d_gene: NA
CDR3nt: TGTGCCAGCAGCCAAGAGACTTGGGACGAGCAGTACTTC
CDR3aa: CASSQETWDEQYF

v_gene: TRBV10-3
j_gene: TRBJ2-1
abundance: NA
d_gene: TRBD2
CDR3nt: TGTGCCATCAGTGATAGTCGGACAACGGGACTAGCGGATAATGAGCAGTTCTTC
CDR3aa: CAISDSRTTGLADNEQFF

v_gene: TRBV19
j_gene: TRBJ2-2
abundance: NA
d_gene: TRBD2
CDR3nt: TGTGCCACCAAGGGACTAGGGGGCACCGGGGAGCTGTTTTTT
CDR3aa: CATKGLGGTGELFF

v_gene: TRBV27
j_gene: TRBJ2-4
abundance: NA
d_gene: NA
CDR3nt: TGTGCCAGCAGTCCCACCTCTAAGCGTGCTCAGTACTTC
CDR3aa: CASSPTSKRAQYF

v_gene: TRBV2
j_gene: TRBJ1-2
abundance: NA
d_gene: NA
CDR3nt: TGTGCCATGCTTGGACAGAGAAACTATGGCTACACCTTC
CDR3aa: CAMLGQRNYGYTF

v_gene: TRBV5-4
j_gene: TRBJ2-1
abundance: NA
d_gene: TRBD2
CDR3nt: TGTGCCAGCAGCCCCACTAGCGGAGTTTACAATGAGCAGTTCTTC
CDR3aa: CASSPTSGVYNEQFF

v_gene: TRBV27
j_gene: TRBJ2-1
abundance: once
d_gene: TRBD2
CDR3nt: TGTGCCAGCAGTCGACTAGCGGCTGTCTACAATGAGCAGTTCTTC
CDR3aa: CASSRLAAVYNEQFF

v_gene: TRBV28
j_gene: TRBJ1-2
abundance: NA
d_gene: TRBD1
CDR3nt: TGTGCCAGCAGTGTCACTACAGGGGACTTCTATGGCTACACCTTC
CDR3aa: CASSVTTGDFYGYTF

v_gene: TRBV7-9
j_gene: TRBJ1-1
abundance: NA
d_gene: NA
CDR3nt: TGTGCCAGCAGCTTTTCAGGGACTGAAGCTTTCTTT
CDR3aa: CASSFSGTEAFF

v_gene: TRBV10-3
j_gene: TRBJ1-2
abundance: once
d_gene: NA
CDR3nt: TGTGCCATCAGTGAGTCGACGACGGGCAGGGCTGATCGCAAAGCTAACTATGGCTACACCTTC
CDR3aa: CAISESTTGRADRKANYGYTF

v_gene: TRBV25-1
j_gene: TRBJ2-3
abundance: NA
d_gene: NA
CDR3nt: TGTGCCAGCAGCCTAAGTTCAGATACGCAGTATTTT
CDR3aa: CASSLSSDTQYF

v_gene: TRBV4-1
j_gene: TRBJ1-2
abundance: NA
d_gene: NA
CDR3nt: TGCGCCAGCAGCCAAGATAGTGGTACCTATGGCTACACCTTC
CDR3aa: CASSQDSGTYGYTF

v_gene: TRBV2
j_gene: TRBJ1-1
abundance: NA
d_gene: NA
CDR3nt: TGTGCCAGACTGGACACAATGGGCATGAACACTGAAGCTTTCTTT
CDR3aa: CARLDTMGMNTEAFF

v_gene: TRBV27
j_gene: TRBJ2-7
abundance: NA
d_gene: NA
CDR3nt: TGTGCCAGCAGTTTATCTTGGGGCCCTGGGGACGAGCAGTACTTC
CDR3aa: CASSLSWGPGDEQYF

v_gene: TRBV7-6
j_gene: TRBJ1-4
abundance: NA
d_gene: NA
CDR3nt: TGTGCCAGCAGCTTAGCGTCCAACGTTGGCAGGCATAATGAAAAACTGTTTTTT
CDR3aa: CASSLASNVGRHNEKLFF

v_gene: TRBV28
j_gene: TRBJ2-1
abundance: NA
d_gene: TRBD2
CDR3nt: TGTGCCAGCCACACCTCTTCGACACTCACGACAGAAGGGAGGGGTAATGAGCAGTTCTTC
CDR3aa: CASHTSSTLTTEGRGNEQFF

v_gene: TRBV5-4
j_gene: TRBJ2-1
abundance: NA
d_gene: NA
CDR3nt: TGTGCCAGCAGCTTGGCCGTGGGCCCGTCCTACAATGAGCAGTTCTTC
CDR3aa: CASSLAVGPSYNEQFF

v_gene: TRBV30
j_gene: TRBJ2-7
abundance: NA
d_gene: TRBD1
CDR3nt: TGTGCCTGGCGAACCGGGACAGGGGATAGTATCAGCTACGAGCAGTACTTC
CDR3aa: CAWRTGTGDSISYEQYF

v_gene: TRBV13
j_gene: TRBJ2-7
abundance: NA
d_gene: TRBD2
CDR3nt: TGTGCCAGCAGCTACACTAGCGGGGGAACCTACGAGCAGTACTTC
CDR3aa: CASSYTSGGTYEQYF

v_gene: TRBV21-1
j_gene: TRBJ2-2
abundance: NA
d_gene: NA
CDR3nt: TGTGCCAGCGGACTAGCGGGTACGAACACCGGGGAGCTGTTTTTT
CDR3aa: CASGLAGTNTGELFF

v_gene: TRBV28
j_gene: TRBJ2-1
abundance: NA
d_gene: NA
CDR3nt: TGTGCCAGCAGTTTGGGTGGATGGCGGGATGATGAGCAGTTCTTC
CDR3aa: CASSLGGWRDDEQFF

v_gene: TRBV4-1
j_gene: TRBJ1-2
abundance: NA
d_gene: NA
CDR3nt: TGCGCCAGCAGCCAAGAATTGAGGAGTAACTATGGCTACACCTTC
CDR3aa: CASSQELRSNYGYTF

v_gene: TRBV6-1
j_gene: TRBJ1-2
abundance: once
d_gene: TRBD1
CDR3nt: TGTGCCAGCAGTGATTGGGGACAGGGCCGGCCCGGCTATGGCTACACCTTC
CDR3aa: CASSDWGQGRPGYGYTF

v_gene: TRBV14
j_gene: TRBJ2-7
abundance: NA
d_gene: NA
CDR3nt: TGTGCCAGCAGGGGCGATTACGAGCAGTACTTC
CDR3aa: CASRGDYEQYF